The entry below describes one T cell receptor beta chain. Here immunoSEQ multiplex PCR was the method, and the copy in TCRdb shows in-frame clones only, minus some. The data show 65,000 to 90,000 clones, approximately 90% seen once. This specimen belongs to a study of OX40 agonist ivuxolimab in advanced cancers. Between the trimmed V and J ends, which lost 0 bases and 5 bases, there was a span of 13 bases. The CDR3 covers 15 residues. CDR1 is GTSNPN and CDR2 is SVGIG in the germline V gene (reference sequence). The material was CD4+ or CD8+ T cells sorted from blood, obtained in a trial of the OX40 agonist ivuxolimab. This TCR was recovered from an adult with an advanced solid tumor such as melanoma, head and neck, liver or kidney cancer. The V and J genes are TRBV30 and TRBJ2-2; a weak D match, TRBD1 (6 bases). The CDR3 nucleotides are TGTGCCTGGAGTGTACTTGGGGGCGGGACCGGGGAGCTGTTTTTT. Protein product: CAWSVLGGGTGELFF.